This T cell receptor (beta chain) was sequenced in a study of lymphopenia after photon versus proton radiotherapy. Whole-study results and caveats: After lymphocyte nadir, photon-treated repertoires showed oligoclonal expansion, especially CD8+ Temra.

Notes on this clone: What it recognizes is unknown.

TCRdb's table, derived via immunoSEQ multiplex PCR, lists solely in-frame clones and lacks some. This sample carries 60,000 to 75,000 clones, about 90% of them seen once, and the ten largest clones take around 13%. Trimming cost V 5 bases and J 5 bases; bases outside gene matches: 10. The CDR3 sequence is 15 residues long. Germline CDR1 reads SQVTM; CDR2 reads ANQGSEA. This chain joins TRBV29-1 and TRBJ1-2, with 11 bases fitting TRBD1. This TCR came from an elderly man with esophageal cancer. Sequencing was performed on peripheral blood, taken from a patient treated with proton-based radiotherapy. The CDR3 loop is CSVRTGGARRYGYTF. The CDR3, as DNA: TGCAGCGTTCGGACAGGGGGCGCCCGCCGATATGGCTACACCTTC.